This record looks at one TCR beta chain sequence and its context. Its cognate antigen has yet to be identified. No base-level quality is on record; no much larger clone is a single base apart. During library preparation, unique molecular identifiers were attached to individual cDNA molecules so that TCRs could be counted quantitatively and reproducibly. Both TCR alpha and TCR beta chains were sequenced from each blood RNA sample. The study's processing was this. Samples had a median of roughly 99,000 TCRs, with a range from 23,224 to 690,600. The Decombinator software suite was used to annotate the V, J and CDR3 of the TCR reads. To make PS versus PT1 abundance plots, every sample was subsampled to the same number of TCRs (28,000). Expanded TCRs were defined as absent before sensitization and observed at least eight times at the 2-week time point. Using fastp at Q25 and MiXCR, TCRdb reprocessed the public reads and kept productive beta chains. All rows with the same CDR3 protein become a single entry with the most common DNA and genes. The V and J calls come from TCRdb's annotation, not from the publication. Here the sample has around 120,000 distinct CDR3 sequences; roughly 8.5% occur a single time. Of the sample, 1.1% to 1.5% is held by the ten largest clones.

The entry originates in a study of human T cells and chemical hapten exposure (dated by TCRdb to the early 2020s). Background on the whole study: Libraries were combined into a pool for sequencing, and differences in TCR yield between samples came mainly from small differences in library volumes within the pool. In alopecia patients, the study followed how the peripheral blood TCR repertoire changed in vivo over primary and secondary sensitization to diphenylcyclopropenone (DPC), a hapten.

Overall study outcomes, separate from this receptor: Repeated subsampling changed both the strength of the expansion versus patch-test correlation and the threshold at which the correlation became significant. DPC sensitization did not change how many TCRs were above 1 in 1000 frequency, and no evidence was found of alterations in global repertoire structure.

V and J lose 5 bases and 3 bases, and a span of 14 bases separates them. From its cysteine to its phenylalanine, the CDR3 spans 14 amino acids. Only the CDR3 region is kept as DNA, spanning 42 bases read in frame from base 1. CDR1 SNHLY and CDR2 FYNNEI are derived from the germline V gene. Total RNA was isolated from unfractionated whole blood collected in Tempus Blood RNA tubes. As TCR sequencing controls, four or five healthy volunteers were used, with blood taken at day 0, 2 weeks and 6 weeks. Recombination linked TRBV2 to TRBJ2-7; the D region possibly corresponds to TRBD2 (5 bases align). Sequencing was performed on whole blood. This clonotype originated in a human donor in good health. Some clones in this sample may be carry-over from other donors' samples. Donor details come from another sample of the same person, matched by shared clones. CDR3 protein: CASSPRNGGYEQYF. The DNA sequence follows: TGTGCCAGCAGTCCGCGGAACGGAGGCTACGAGCAGTACTTC.